The text below deals with one T cell receptor beta chain. The target antigen is unknown. This sample was taken from a study of T cell responses to AZD1222 COVID-19 vaccine. Study conclusions and caveats: Baseline serostatus was positive in only five to seven AZD1222 recipients.

Generated by immunoSEQ multiplex PCR, the TCRdb table keeps only in-frame clones and is missing some. This sample has more than 75,000 clones, with 90% to 95% found just once. V shed 4 bases and J shed 2 bases, with 20 bases lying between them. CDR1 is MNHNS, CDR2 SASEGT, per germline. This CDR3 is built from 17 residues. The origin of this receptor is an adult in good health. The chain links TRBV6-1 to TRBJ2-5; D is perhaps TRBD2 (6 bases). The specimen was peripheral blood, collected on day 0 of AZD1222 vaccination. In DNA form, the CDR3 reads TGTGCCAGCAGTGCGTCAGTTAGAACGGGAGTTCAAGAGACCCAGTACTTC. Protein: CASSASVRTGVQETQYF.